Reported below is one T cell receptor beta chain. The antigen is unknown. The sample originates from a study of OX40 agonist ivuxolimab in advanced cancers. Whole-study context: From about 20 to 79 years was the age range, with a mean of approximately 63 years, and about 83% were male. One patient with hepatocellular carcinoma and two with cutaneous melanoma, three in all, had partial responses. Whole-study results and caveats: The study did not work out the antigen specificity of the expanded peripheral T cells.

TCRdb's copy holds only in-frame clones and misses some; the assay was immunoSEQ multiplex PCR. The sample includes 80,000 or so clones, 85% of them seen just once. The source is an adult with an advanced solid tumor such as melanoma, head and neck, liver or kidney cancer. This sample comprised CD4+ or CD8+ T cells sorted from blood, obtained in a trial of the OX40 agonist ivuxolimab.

The CDR3, as DNA: TGTGCCAGCAGCCAGCCTAGCGGAAACACAGATACGCAGTATTTT. It specifies CASSQPSGNTDTQYF. The rearrangement links TRBV5-4 to TRBJ2-3; TRBD2 agrees at 7 bases. The V and J ends lost 4 bases and 2 bases, in that order; junction bases with no gene match: 7. The CDR3 length is 15 residues. Looked up from germline, CDR1 is SGHNT and CDR2 is YYREEE (reference sequence). The whole variable domain, filled in from reference TRBV5-4 and TRBJ2-3, reads ETGVTQSPTHLIKTRGQQVTLRCSSQSGHNTVSWYQQALGQGPQFIFQYYREEENGRGNFPPRFSGLQFPNYSSELNVNALELDDSALYLCASSQPSGNTDTQYFGPGTRLTVL.